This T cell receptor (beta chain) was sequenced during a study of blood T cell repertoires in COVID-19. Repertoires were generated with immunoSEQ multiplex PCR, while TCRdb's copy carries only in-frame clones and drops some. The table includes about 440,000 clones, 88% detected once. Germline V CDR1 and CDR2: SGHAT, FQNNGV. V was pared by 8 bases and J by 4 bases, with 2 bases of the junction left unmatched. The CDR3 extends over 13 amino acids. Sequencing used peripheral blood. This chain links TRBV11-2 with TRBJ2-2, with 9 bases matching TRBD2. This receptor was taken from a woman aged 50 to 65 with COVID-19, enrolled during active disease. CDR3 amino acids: CASFSGGTGELFF. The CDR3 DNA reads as TGTGCCAGCTTTAGCGGGGGCACCGGGGAGCTGTTTTTT.